Listed below are T cell receptor beta chains from one sample, sequenced in a study of blood T cell repertoires in COVID-19. TCRdb's copy holds only in-frame clones and misses some; the assay was immunoSEQ multiplex PCR. Seen here are about 200,000 clones, about 86% observed once, and the top ten hold 8.5% to 10%. The sample taken for sequencing was PBMCs or T cells enriched from blood (not recorded which). These receptors all come from a woman in her 50s with acute COVID-19. The CDR3 runs from the conserved cysteine through the conserved F or W. Each record gives: D gene, clone size, V gene, J gene, CDR3 DNA, CDR3 protein. The D gene is left open where the match is weak. For some rows the clone size is stated as once, few or many, or as a class when expanded; others skip it.

d_call: TRBD1
clone_size: NA
v_call: TRBV18
j_call: TRBJ2-7
cdr3_nt: TGTGCCAGCTCACCCCAGGGACAGAATACCTACGAGCAGTACTTC
cdr3_aa: CASSPQGQNTYEQYF

d_call: NA
clone_size: NA
v_call: TRBV6-2/TRBV6-3
j_call: TRBJ2-7
cdr3_nt: TGTGCCAGCAGCTCCGTGAGGGCCGTCTCCTACGAGCAGTACTTC
cdr3_aa: CASSSVRAVSYEQYF

d_call: TRBD1
clone_size: NA
v_call: TRBV5-6
j_call: TRBJ2-5
cdr3_nt: TGTGCCAGCAGTTGGGGGACAGGGCAGGAGACCCAGTACTTC
cdr3_aa: CASSWGTGQETQYF

d_call: NA
clone_size: few
v_call: TRBV5-1
j_call: TRBJ2-3
cdr3_nt: TGCGCCAGCAGCTTGGGACAGTTAGATACGCAGTATTTT
cdr3_aa: CASSLGQLDTQYF

d_call: TRBD2
clone_size: NA
v_call: TRBV18
j_call: TRBJ2-7
cdr3_nt: TGTGCCAGCTCACCTTTGGGGACCGGGACTAGTTCACCCGAGCAGTACTTC
cdr3_aa: CASSPLGTGTSSPEQYF

d_call: TRBD2
clone_size: NA
v_call: TRBV19
j_call: TRBJ2-2
cdr3_nt: TGTGCCAGTAGTACTAGCGGAGTCGTGAACACCGGGGAGCTGTTTTTT
cdr3_aa: CASSTSGVVNTGELFF

d_call: TRBD1
clone_size: NA
v_call: TRBV7-2
j_call: TRBJ1-1
cdr3_nt: TGTGCCAGCAGCGCGGACAGGGCGAACACTGAAGCTTTCTTT
cdr3_aa: CASSADRANTEAFF

d_call: NA
clone_size: NA
v_call: TRBV3-1/TRBV3-2
j_call: TRBJ2-1
cdr3_nt: TGTGCCAGCAGCCCCTCAGGGGGACTTTACTCCTACAATGAGCAGTTCTTC
cdr3_aa: CASSPSGGLYSYNEQFF

d_call: TRBD1
clone_size: many
v_call: TRBV3-1/TRBV3-2
j_call: TRBJ1-5
cdr3_nt: TGTGCCAGCAGCCAAGAGACAGGGAATCAGCCCCAGCATTTT
cdr3_aa: CASSQETGNQPQHF

d_call: NA
clone_size: few
v_call: TRBV9
j_call: TRBJ1-2
cdr3_nt: TGTGCCAGCAGCGTAGATCGGACAGTTTACTATGGCTACACCTTC
cdr3_aa: CASSVDRTVYYGYTF

d_call: NA
clone_size: NA
v_call: TRBV28
j_call: TRBJ1-2
cdr3_nt: TGTGCCAGCAGTTTGTATAGAGATGGCTACACCTTC
cdr3_aa: CASSLYRDGYTF

d_call: NA
clone_size: NA
v_call: TRBV3-1/TRBV3-2
j_call: TRBJ1-5
cdr3_nt: TGTGCCAGCAGCCCTTCCTCGCAGGGCCATCAGCCCCAGCATTTT
cdr3_aa: CASSPSSQGHQPQHF

d_call: NA
clone_size: NA
v_call: TRBV7-9
j_call: TRBJ1-4
cdr3_nt: TGTGCCAGCAGCCCGACAGCATTTGACGAAAAACTGTTTTTT
cdr3_aa: CASSPTAFDEKLFF

d_call: TRBD1
clone_size: NA
v_call: TRBV19
j_call: TRBJ2-1
cdr3_nt: TGTGCCAGTGGTAGGGGACAGGGCTCCAATGAGCAGTTCTTC
cdr3_aa: CASGRGQGSNEQFF

d_call: TRBD1
clone_size: NA
v_call: TRBV23-1
j_call: TRBJ1-1
cdr3_nt: TGCGCCAGCTCTTACCCCCGGGACAGATTGAACACTGAAGCTTTCTTT
cdr3_aa: CASSYPRDRLNTEAFF